This TCR beta chain is from a study of beta chain features in type 1 diabetes. General study points: Cells expressing TCR highly could be over-represented by cDNA sequencing. Shorter TCRB CDR3s, moderately but significantly so, were found in Type 1 diabetes patients in all four CD4+ subsets.

Investigators reverse transcribed all isolated RNA, so they sequenced expressed TCRB transcripts. Produced via immunoSEQ multiplex PCR; TCRdb's table is partial and in-frame only. The sample lists a few hundred thousand clones; 13% were seen once. This CDR3 contains 14 residues. Germline V gene data show CDR1 as SGHRS and CDR2 as YFSETQ. The J segment lost 5 bases and the V segment lost 4 bases, leaving 6 bases of the junction unmatched. On this clone: Its antigen remains unknown.

The rearrangement links TRBV5-1 to TRBJ2-1; 7 positions match TRBD1. Sequenced: naive CD4+ T cells from blood. The TCR originated in a woman under 30 with type 1 diabetes. DNA of the CDR3: TGCGCCAGCAGCAGGAGACAGGGTGACAATGAGCAGTTCTTC. Amino acid sequence: CASSRRQGDNEQFF.